This T cell receptor (beta chain) appears in the sequencing data of a study of blood T cells in healthy people across ages. A sample-barcoded 5' primer and a J-beta primer mix were used in a second PCR of roughly 7 to 11 cycles. TCRdb itself ran the 5' RACE reads through MiXCR, one entry per CDR3 protein. The table includes approximately 780,000 distinct CDR3 sequences, roughly 25% detected once. V was pared by 3 bases and J by 4 bases, with 11 bases between. The CDR3 has 14 residues. Germline V gene sequence: CDR1 SEHNR, CDR2 FQNEAQ (reference sequence). These data are also associated with another study on T cells of mothers and their children. That publication notes: For the second PCR, the M1S primer put in sample barcodes and 2-4 random nucleotides.

This clonotype originated in a boy younger than 18 in good health. The sequencing sample was made of blood. The V call is TRBV7-9, the J call TRBJ2-3; D perhaps matches TRBD1 (6 bases). CDR3 sequence (DNA): TGTGCCAGCAGCTTTACGTACAGGGCAGATACGCAGTATTTT. The encoded protein is CASSFTYRADTQYF.